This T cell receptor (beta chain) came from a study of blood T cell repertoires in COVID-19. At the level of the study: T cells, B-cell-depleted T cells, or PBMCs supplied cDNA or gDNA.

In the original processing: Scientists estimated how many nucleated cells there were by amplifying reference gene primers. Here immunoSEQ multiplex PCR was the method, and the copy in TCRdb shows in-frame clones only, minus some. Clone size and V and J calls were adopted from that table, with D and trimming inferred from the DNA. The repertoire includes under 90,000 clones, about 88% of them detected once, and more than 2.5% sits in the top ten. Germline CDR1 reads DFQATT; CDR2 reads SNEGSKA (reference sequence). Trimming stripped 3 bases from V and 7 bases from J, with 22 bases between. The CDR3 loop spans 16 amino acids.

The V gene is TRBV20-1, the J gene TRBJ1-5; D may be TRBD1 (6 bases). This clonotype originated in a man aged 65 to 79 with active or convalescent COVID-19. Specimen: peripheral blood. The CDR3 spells CSASKHSGHLNQPQHF. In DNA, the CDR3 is TGCAGTGCTAGTAAGCATTCGGGACACCTAAACCAGCCCCAGCATTTT.